This TCR beta chain was captured in a study of cytomegalovirus exposure and HLA in healthy donors. J was trimmed by 2 bases and V by 0 bases; bases with no gene match: 9. The CDR3 is made up of 17 amino acids. Germline-derived CDR1 and CDR2 are LNHNV and YYDKDF (reference sequence). Overall study results and limits: A few chains linked to CMV were shown in vitro to be specific for CMV antigens.

PCR primers comprised 60 Vbeta and 13 Jbeta primers. In the authors' workflow: In a later analysis, around 10 million of approximately 80 million unique beta chains occurred in at least two donors. Sequenced by immunoSEQ multiplex PCR; TCRdb stores in-frame clones only, minus some. The DNA gave D and trimming, while V, J and clone size come from that table. The repertoire holds about 140,000 clones, with about four fifths as singletons. To note about this clone: Its antigen is not known.

Material: PBMCs. The TCR originated in a man aged 30 to 39 in good health and CMV-seronegative. The gene calls are TRBV15 and TRBJ2-5; 7 bases line up with TRBD1. The CDR3 nucleotides read TGTGCCACCAGCAGAGATGAGTTTGGGACAGAACAAGAGACCCAGTACTTC. Amino acids: CATSRDEFGTEQETQYF.